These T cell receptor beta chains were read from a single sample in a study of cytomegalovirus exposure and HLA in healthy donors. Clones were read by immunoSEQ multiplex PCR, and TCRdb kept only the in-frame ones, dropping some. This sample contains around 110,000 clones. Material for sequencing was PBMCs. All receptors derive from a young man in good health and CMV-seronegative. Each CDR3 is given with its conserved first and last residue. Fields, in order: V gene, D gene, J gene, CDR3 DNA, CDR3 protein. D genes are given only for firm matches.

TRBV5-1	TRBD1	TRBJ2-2	TGCGCCAGCAGCTCGCTGACAGGGTCGAACACCGGGGAGCTGTTTTTT	CASSSLTGSNTGELFF
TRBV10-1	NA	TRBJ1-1	TGCGCCAGCCAGGGGCAAGGGCGGAACACTGAAGCTTTCTTT	CASQGQGRNTEAFF
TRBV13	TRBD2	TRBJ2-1	TGTGCCAGCAGCTCCCAGGCGGGGGGCTACAATGAGCAGTTCTTC	CASSSQAGGYNEQFF
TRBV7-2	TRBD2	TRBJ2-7	TGTGCCAGCAGCTCCTTAGCGGGGGGAACCTACGAGCAGTACTTC	CASSSLAGGTYEQYF
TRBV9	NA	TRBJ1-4	TGTGCCAGCAGCGTCGAGGTAATAGGTGCTAATGAAAAACTGTTTTTT	CASSVEVIGANEKLFF
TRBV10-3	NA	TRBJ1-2	TGTGCCATCAGTGAGACAGGGACGCTTTACACCTTC	CAISETGTLYTF
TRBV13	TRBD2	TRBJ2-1	TGTGCCAGCAGCTTTCTGACTAGCGGGGGGAGCTCCTACAATGAGCAGTTCTTC	CASSFLTSGGSSYNEQFF
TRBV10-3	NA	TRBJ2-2	TGTGCCATCAGTGGACCCACCTCGGGCACCGGGGAGCTGTTTTTT	CAISGPTSGTGELFF
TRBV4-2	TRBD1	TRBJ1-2	TGTGCCAGCAGCCAAGATAAGGGGGCGTATGGCTACACCTTC	CASSQDKGAYGYTF
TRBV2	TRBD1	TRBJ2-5	TGTGCCAGTTGGGCCGGGACAGGGGGCTGGGAGACCCAGTACTTC	CASWAGTGGWETQYF
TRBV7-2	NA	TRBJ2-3	TGTGCCAGCAGCTCCCGCGCGGGGGCCCCCACAGATACGCAGTATTTT	CASSSRAGAPTDTQYF
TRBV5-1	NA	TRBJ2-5	TGCGCCAGCAGCTTGGGCAGGGCTCCAGAGACCCAGTACTTC	CASSLGRAPETQYF
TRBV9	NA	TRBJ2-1	TGTGCCAGCAGCGTAGTTTCTTACAGTTCCTACAATGAGCAGTTCTTC	CASSVVSYSSYNEQFF
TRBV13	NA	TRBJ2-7	TGTGCCAGCAGCCCCCCAGGGGAACCCTCCTACGAGCAGTACTTC	CASSPPGEPSYEQYF
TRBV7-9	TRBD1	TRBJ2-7	TGTGCCAGCAGCCAGGGGGCACCCTACGAGCAGTACTTC	CASSQGAPYEQYF
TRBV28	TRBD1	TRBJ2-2	TGTGCCAGCAGTTTGGGGGACAGGGTGTACACCGGGGAGCTGTTTTTT	CASSLGDRVYTGELFF
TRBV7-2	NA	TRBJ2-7	TGTGCCAGCAGCTTAGCGTACTACGAGCAGTACTTC	CASSLAYYEQYF
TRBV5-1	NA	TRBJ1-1	TGCGCCAGCAGCTTGGTTCCCTCCAACACTGAAGCTTTCTTT	CASSLVPSNTEAFF
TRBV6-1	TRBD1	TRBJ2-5	TGTGCCAGCATCGGTCGGACAGGGGAAGAGACCCAGTACTTC	CASIGRTGEETQYF
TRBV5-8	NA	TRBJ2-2	TGTGCCAGCAGCTTGGGACTTCGGAACACCGGGGAGCTGTTTTTT	CASSLGLRNTGELFF
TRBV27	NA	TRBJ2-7	TGTGCCAGCAGTCAGGGGTTTTCCTACGAGCAGTACTTC	CASSQGFSYEQYF
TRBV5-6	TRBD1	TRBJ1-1	TGTGCCAGCACCCGGACAGGGACAGCTTTCTTT	CASTRTGTAFF
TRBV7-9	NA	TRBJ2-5	TGTGCCAGCAGCTTAGCTGGTCTAGTTGAGACCCAGTACTTC	CASSLAGLVETQYF
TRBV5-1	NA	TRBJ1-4	TGCGCCAGCAGCTTGGGCCAGGGTTTTAATGAAAAACTGTTTTTT	CASSLGQGFNEKLFF
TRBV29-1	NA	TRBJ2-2	TGCAGCGTTGGCGGGGGCCAAGGGACCGGGGAGCTGTTTTTT	CSVGGGQGTGELFF
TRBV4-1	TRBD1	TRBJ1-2	TGCGCCAGCAGCCATCCGAAGGGACAGGGGGCTAGGTATGGCTACACCTTC	CASSHPKGQGARYGYTF
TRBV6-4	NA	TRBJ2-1	TGTGCCAGCAGCGAGACTAGTTACAATGAGCAGTTCTTC	CASSETSYNEQFF
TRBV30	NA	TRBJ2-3	TGTGCCTGGAGTCCGCGGACAGGCACAGATACGCAGTATTTT	CAWSPRTGTDTQYF
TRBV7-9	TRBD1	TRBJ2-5	TGTGCCAGCAGCTTAGGGGACAGGGGATCCCAAGAGACCCAGTACTTC	CASSLGDRGSQETQYF
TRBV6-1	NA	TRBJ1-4	TGTGCCAGCGGAGGGAAGGCCCTTAATGAAAAACTGTTTTTT	CASGGKALNEKLFF
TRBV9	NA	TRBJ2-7	TGTGCCAGCAGCGTAAGTGGAGGGTACGAGCAGTACTTC	CASSVSGGYEQYF
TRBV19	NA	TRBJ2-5	TGTGCCAGTAGTCACCGACGGAGAGGAGAGACCCAGTACTTC	CASSHRRRGETQYF
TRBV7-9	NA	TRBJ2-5	TGTGCCAGCAGCTTTCGACAGGCCGGGGAGACCCAGTACTTC	CASSFRQAGETQYF
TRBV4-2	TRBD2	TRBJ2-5	TGTGCCAGCAGCCAAGTTAGCGGGGGGGTGGAGACCCAGTACTTC	CASSQVSGGVETQYF